This T cell receptor (beta chain) was obtained from a study of CD8 T cells in Susac syndrome (dated by TCRdb to between 2019 and 2020). Regarding the complete study: Whether CD8+ T cell activation and differentiation in Susac syndrome was antigen driven was tested using repertoire sequencing. CD8+ T cell repertoire clonality was compared between about a dozen healthy donors, around 14 Susac syndrome patients and fewer than 19 multiple sclerosis patients. Results and caveats for the whole study, not just this receptor: The study acknowledged that relatively few individuals were included in the TCR sequencing and HLA analysis.

Peripheral blood CD8+ and CD4+ T cells from healthy donors, Susac syndrome patients and multiple sclerosis patients were profiled by high-throughput TCR beta sequencing. The multiple sclerosis controls were treatment-naive patients whose relapsing-remitting disease, either stable or active, fulfilled the revised McDonald criteria. Bulk CD8+ and CD4+ T cells were purified magnetically by negative isolation, whereas CD8+ TEMRA cells were enriched by FACS. Blood was collected in EDTA tubes and processed within 24 hours, with PBMCs isolated through density gradient centrifugation. PBMCs intended for TCR sequencing were cryopreserved in liquid nitrogen and were subsequently thawed in a 37 degrees C water bath. The sorted or isolated CD4+, CD8+ and CD8+ TEMRA cells had a purity of 90% or higher. Reading the germline V gene gives CDR1 ENHRY and CDR2 SYGVKD. Taken from cysteine to phenylalanine, the CDR3 has 17 residues. Left in the record is the CDR3 DNA by itself, 51 bases read in frame from the first base. The V end gives up 2 bases and the J end 4 bases, leaving 9 bases in the junction not matched to a gene.

RNA was extracted using the RNeasy kit, and roughly 0.45 to 1 microgram was reverse transcribed with random hexamers. The immunoSEQ multiplex PCR assay, which covers 54 Vbeta and 13 Jbeta segments, was used to amplify TCR beta CDR3 regions. Bias from PCR amplification was corrected by using a synthetic template baseline for primer optimization and for computational correction. In the authors' own workflow: Only productive sequences were kept, with reads annotated to V, D and J genes according to IMGT and analyzed in immunoSEQ Analyzer. To calculate clonality, Shannon entropy was normalized by log2 of the number of productive unique sequences and then subtracted from one. For each patient and control, public and private clones were evaluated among the 100 most prevalent clones. A clone was defined as Susac-specific if it was absent from the healthy and MS cohorts, from about 1,100 published viral clones and from other ImmuneACCESS disease sequences. TCRdb trimmed public reads at Q25 via fastp, called clones via MiXCR and kept in-frame beta chains. Each entry is one CDR3 protein sequence, shown with its most common DNA and genes. The V and J calls shown here were made by TCRdb, not taken from the authors' results. A total of 100,000 to 150,000 distinct CDR3 sequences appear in this sample, 93% of them only once. Roughly 0.3% of the sample goes to the ten largest clones.

With respect to this clonotype: The clone's antigen remains unknown. Base qualities are not at hand, and no much larger clone is one base apart.

The sequenced sample was CD8+ T cells from PBMCs. The chain uses TRBV10-3 and TRBJ2-5; the junction holds 11 bases that match TRBD2. This TCR derives from a human donor with multiple sclerosis. Read as DNA, the sequence is TGTGCCATCAGTGAGCAATACCCGGGGACTAGCGGAGAGACCCAGTACTTC. This yields the protein CAISEQYPGTSGETQYF.